The rows below give T cell receptor beta chains drawn from one sample of a study of OX40 agonist ivuxolimab in advanced cancers. The table came from immunoSEQ multiplex PCR; TCRdb's copy has only in-frame clones and leaves some out. This table has 75,000 to 80,000 clones, approximately 80% appearing once. This specimen consisted of CD4+ or CD8+ T cells sorted from blood, obtained in a trial of the OX40 agonist ivuxolimab. These TCRs come from an adult with an advanced solid tumor such as melanoma, head and neck, liver or kidney cancer. Both conserved end residues are part of each CDR3.

V gene: TRBV13
J gene: TRBJ2-5
CDR3 protein: CASSLGGTVTSGGETQYF

V gene: TRBV18
J gene: TRBJ1-2
CDR3 protein: CASSPPEFIYGYTF

V gene: TRBV7-8
J gene: TRBJ2-7
CDR3 protein: CASSLLGGGTYEQYF

V gene: TRBV6-6
J gene: TRBJ2-7
CDR3 protein: CASSPHGEGPYEQYF

V gene: TRBV30
J gene: TRBJ1-5
CDR3 protein: CAWSSGNQPQHF

V gene: TRBV29-1
J gene: TRBJ2-7
CDR3 protein: CSAIEQGYEQYF

V gene: TRBV18
J gene: TRBJ1-1
CDR3 protein: CASSPQGLLTEAFF

V gene: TRBV7-8
J gene: TRBJ1-2
CDR3 protein: CASSFLPGQGVNYGYTF

V gene: TRBV7-2
J gene: TRBJ2-7
CDR3 protein: CASSFRDSMVEQYF

V gene: TRBV5-6
J gene: TRBJ2-7
CDR3 protein: CASSLGHYEQYF

V gene: TRBV15
J gene: TRBJ2-5
CDR3 protein: CATVPKTGVSETQYF